The rows below give T cell receptor beta chains drawn from one sample of a study of control samples from healthy donors and cancer patients. The data were produced by immunoSEQ multiplex PCR, yet TCRdb's version contains in-frame clones alone and is incomplete. The data contain around 27,000 clones, 85% of them singletons. Input material: PBMCs. These receptor sequences come from a woman aged 55-69 years with head and neck cancer. CDR3s include the opening cysteine and the closing phenylalanine or tryptophan. Fields, in order: D gene, CDR3 length, J gene, clone size, V gene, CDR3 protein, CDR3 DNA. A D gene is named only where the DNA matches it firmly. Clone size, where shown, is once, few, many, or a class for clones that have expanded.

. 15 TRBJ2-2 . TRBV19 CASSLGFGGAGELFF TGTGCCAGTAGTCTTGGGTTTGGGGGAGCCGGGGAGCTGTTTTTT
. 15 TRBJ1-4 . TRBV7-9 CASQGRDLTNEKLFF TGTGCCAGCCAGGGACGGGACCTAACTAATGAAAAACTGTTTTTT
TRBD1 16 TRBJ1-1 . TRBV7-8 CASSMRDRPQVTEAFF TGTGCCAGCAGCATGAGGGACAGGCCCCAAGTGACTGAAGCTTTCTTT
TRBD1 19 TRBJ1-5 few TRBV4-2 CASSQVWTGRGLGNQPQHF TGTGCCAGCAGCCAAGTCTGGACAGGCCGCGGATTAGGCAATCAGCCCCAGCATTTT
. 16 TRBJ2-5 . TRBV7-7 CASSLSTAGGRETQYF TGCGCTAGCAGCTTATCTACGGCCGGTGGTCGAGAGACCCAGTACTTC
TRBD1 16 TRBJ2-1 once TRBV5-6 CASSLAGQGAWNEQFF TGTGCCAGCAGTTTGGCCGGACAGGGGGCTTGGAATGAGCAGTTCTTC
TRBD1 11 TRBJ1-5 . TRBV19 CSTGAQQPQHF TGTTCGACAGGGGCACAACAGCCCCAGCATTTT
. 15 TRBJ2-7 . TRBV9 CASSVRGDSSYEQYF TGTGCCAGCAGCGTCCGCGGGGACAGCTCCTACGAGCAGTACTTC
. 13 TRBJ2-1 . TRBV5-5 CASSLGRESEQFF TGTGCCAGCAGCTTGGGCAGGGAAAGTGAGCAGTTCTTC
TRBD1 14 TRBJ1-3 . TRBV20-1 CSASKGQGGNTIYF TGCAGTGCTAGTAAAGGACAGGGGGGAAACACCATATATTTT
TRBD2 13 TRBJ2-1 . TRBV7-9 CASSSSGGNEQFF TGTGCCAGCAGCTCGAGCGGGGGGAATGAGCAGTTCTTC
TRBD1 16 TRBJ2-1 few TRBV10-1 CASSERTGTPHNEQFF TGCGCCAGCAGTGAGAGGACAGGGACTCCTCACAATGAGCAGTTCTTC
. 14 TRBJ1-5 few TRBV9 CASSVDGSNQPQHF TGTGCCAGCAGCGTAGATGGTAGCAATCAGCCCCAGCATTTT
. 15 TRBJ2-1 few TRBV6-1 CASSEGAGTYNEQFF TGTGCCAGCAGTGAAGGGGCAGGGACCTACAATGAGCAGTTCTTC
. 13 TRBJ2-1 . TRBV6-2/TRBV6-3 CASSYTSFNEQFF TGTGCCAGCAGTTACACTAGTTTTAATGAGCAGTTCTTC
. 17 TRBJ1-6 . TRBV6-6 CASSPNWISSYNSPLHF TGTGCCAGCAGTCCCAATTGGATTAGCTCCTATAATTCACCCCTCCACTTT
. 14 TRBJ1-1 . TRBV18 CASSPSRGNTEAFF TGTGCCAGCTCACCCTCCAGGGGGAACACTGAAGCTTTCTTT
. 13 TRBJ2-7 medium-sized TRBV5-5 CASSLDIGSEQYF TGTGCCAGCAGCTTGGATATAGGGTCCGAGCAGTACTTC
. 18 TRBJ1-5 once TRBV21-1 CASSKSGQGAWGNQPQHF TGTGCCAGCAGCAAATCCGGACAGGGGGCATGGGGCAATCAGCCCCAGCATTTT
. 13 TRBJ2-7 . TRBV21-1 CASSKAGGREQYF TGTGCCAGCAGCAAGGCGGGAGGTAGGGAGCAGTACTTC
. 13 TRBJ1-1 once TRBV12-3/TRBV12-4 CASSLGKNTEAFF TGTGCCAGCAGTTTAGGCAAGAACACTGAAGCTTTCTTT
. 15 TRBJ1-5 medium-sized TRBV7-2 CASSLEQGFNQPQHF TGTGCCAGCAGCTTGGAACAGGGTTTCAATCAGCCCCAGCATTTT
. 15 TRBJ2-1 . TRBV5-4 CASSLPGTIYNEQFF TGTGCCAGCAGCTTGCCCGGGACAATCTACAATGAGCAGTTCTTC
. 17 TRBJ1-6 . TRBV4-1 CASSLRGGLFSNSPLHF TGCGCCAGCAGCCTACGTGGCGGACTTTTCTCTAATTCACCCCTCCACTTT
. 14 TRBJ1-2 . TRBV30 CAWSQITGIDGYTF TGTGCCTGGAGTCAAATCACAGGGATCGATGGCTACACCTTC
. 13 TRBJ2-7 few TRBV11-2 CASGEAVKYEQYF TGTGCCAGCGGCGAGGCGGTAAAGTACGAGCAGTACTTC
TRBD2 15 TRBJ2-3 . TRBV11-2 CASSLTGGETDTQYF TGTGCCAGCAGCTTAACGGGAGGAGAGACAGATACGCAGTATTTT
. 15 TRBJ2-3 . TRBV18 CASSASITSTDTQYF TGTGCCAGCTCCGCAAGCATAACTAGCACAGATACGCAGTATTTT
. 11 TRBJ2-7 . TRBV6-5 CASSSAYEQYF TGTGCCAGCAGTTCCGCCTACGAGCAGTACTTC
. 14 TRBJ2-6 . TRBV6-1 CASREGAGANVLTF TGTGCCAGCAGGGAAGGAGCTGGGGCCAACGTCCTGACTTTC
. 14 TRBJ1-2 . TRBV25-1 CASSDDATNYGYTF TGTGCCAGCAGTGACGACGCCACTAACTATGGCTACACCTTC
. 15 TRBJ1-1 . TRBV7-9 CASSLATGGNTEAFF TGTGCCAGCAGCTTAGCGACAGGTGGCAACACTGAAGCTTTCTTT
. 15 TRBJ1-5 . TRBV3-1/TRBV3-2 CASSQDTKVDQPQHF TGTGCCAGCAGCCAAGATACCAAGGTCGATCAGCCCCAGCATTTT
. 14 TRBJ1-4 . TRBV7-8 CASSLMGSGEKLFF TGTGCCAGCAGCTTAATGGGAAGTGGTGAAAAACTGTTTTTT
. 14 TRBJ2-7 . TRBV12-5 CASGPQADTYEQYF TGTGCTAGTGGTCCCCAGGCTGATACCTACGAGCAGTACTTC
TRBD1 15 TRBJ2-7 . TRBV5-6 CASTLGQGNPNEQYF TGTGCCAGCACCCTGGGACAGGGGAATCCTAACGAGCAGTACTTC
. 14 TRBJ2-2 . TRBV2 CASVRDGNTGELFF TGTGCCAGCGTCCGGGACGGGAACACCGGGGAGCTGTTTTTT
. 13 TRBJ1-2 . TRBV12-3/TRBV12-4 CASSLAPAGGYTF TGTGCCAGCAGTTTGGCCCCGGCCGGGGGCTACACCTTC
. 13 TRBJ2-2 few TRBV10-1 CASSQGTTGELFF TGCGCCAGCAGTCAAGGGACAACCGGGGAGCTGTTTTTT
TRBD1 14 TRBJ1-1 . TRBV3-1/TRBV3-2 CASSQEAGGTEAFF TGTGCCAGCAGCCAAGAGGCAGGGGGAACTGAAGCTTTCTTT
. 15 TRBJ1-5 . TRBV19 CASSIRADSNQPQHF TGTGCCAGTAGTATTAGGGCCGATAGCAATCAGCCCCAGCATTTT
TRBD2 15 TRBJ2-7 . TRBV7-6 CASSLLAGRSYEQYF TGTGCCAGCAGCTTGTTAGCGGGACGATCCTACGAGCAGTACTTC
. 14 TRBJ1-5 . TRBV18 CASSPRADNQPQHF TGTGCCAGCTCACCACGGGCAGATAATCAGCCCCAGCATTTT
. 12 TRBJ1-1 . TRBV7-9 CASSLAGGAAFF TGTGCCAGCAGCTTAGCCGGGGGCGCGGCTTTCTTT
. 16 TRBJ2-2 few TRBV7-2 CASSLGRQGGAGELFF TGTGCCAGCAGCTTAGGGCGGCAGGGGGGGGCCGGGGAGCTGTTTTTT
. 14 TRBJ2-1 . TRBV7-2 CASSLGTAYNEQFF TGTGCCAGCAGCTTAGGGACAGCCTACAATGAGCAGTTCTTC
TRBD2 17 TRBJ2-1 . TRBV6-2/TRBV6-3 CASSFRTSGTTYNEQFF TGTGCCAGCAGTTTTAGGACTAGCGGGACCACCTACAATGAGCAGTTCTTC
TRBD1 14 TRBJ1-5 . TRBV5-1 CASSLGQANQPQHF TGCGCCAGCAGCCTGGGACAGGCGAATCAGCCCCAGCATTTT
. 12 TRBJ2-3 . TRBV11-2 CASSLGADTQYF TGTGCCAGCAGCTTAGGGGCAGATACGCAGTATTTT
. 21 TRBJ1-2 . TRBV5-3 CARTTRGVTTSPVGTAYGYTF TGTGCCAGAACCACGCGGGGGGTGACGACCTCCCCAGTCGGGACCGCTTATGGCTACACCTTC
TRBD2 15 TRBJ2-7 once TRBV6-5 CASSYFAGGSYEQYF TGTGCCAGCAGTTACTTCGCGGGAGGTTCCTACGAGCAGTACTTC
. 11 TRBJ2-5 . TRBV5-6 CASSSQETQYF TGTGCCAGCAGTTCGCAAGAGACCCAGTACTTC
TRBD1 17 TRBJ1-1 . TRBV5-1 CASSLAGAGGMNTEAFF TGCGCCAGCAGCTTGGCCGGGGCAGGGGGGATGAACACTGAAGCTTTCTTT
. 22 TRBJ2-7 . TRBV21-1 CASSKVAHGTPQGAKGRREQYF .
TRBD1 15 TRBJ2-1 . TRBV7-8 CASSPTGGPYNEQFF TGTGCCAGCAGCCCCACAGGGGGACCCTACAATGAGCAGTTCTTC
TRBD1 14 TRBJ1-6 . TRBV6-6 CASSKQGVRSPLHF TGTGCCAGCAGCAAACAGGGGGTTCGCTCACCCCTCCACTTT
. 20 TRBJ2-3 . TRBV21-1 CASSERGLAGVSWSTDTQYF TGTGCCAGCAGCGAACGCGGACTAGCGGGAGTATCGTGGAGCACAGATACGCAGTATTTT
TRBD1 15 TRBJ2-5 . TRBV7-8 CASSLAGQRGETQYF TGTGCCAGCAGCTTAGCGGGACAGCGCGGGGAGACCCAGTACTTC
TRBD1 15 TRBJ1-2 . TRBV2 CASSEGQGGNYGYTF TGTGCCAGCAGTGAAGGGCAGGGGGGCAACTATGGCTACACCTTC